This T cell receptor (beta chain) is drawn from a study of blood T cell repertoires in COVID-19. Turning to the study itself: The analysed material was cDNA or gDNA that came from T cells, B-cell-depleted T cells, or PBMCs.

Measured with immunoSEQ multiplex PCR; TCRdb has only the in-frame clones, and not every one. The sample has under 150,000 clones, nearly 90% seen once; the top ten hold roughly 8.1%. The sequence derives from a woman aged 70-85 years who had recovered from COVID-19. Input material: peripheral blood.

The CDR3 loop reads CASPLRPGGGLTDTQYF. Written as DNA, the CDR3 is TGTGCCAGTCCCCTCCGACCCGGCGGGGGCCTCACAGATACGCAGTATTTT. The chain is built from TRBV9 and TRBJ2-3; D perhaps matches TRBD2 (7 bases). The germline CDR1 and CDR2 sequences are SGDLS and YYNGEE. This CDR3 region has 17 residues. With 8 bases removed from V and 2 bases from J, the gap between germline ends came to 24 bases.